This T cell receptor beta chain was found in a study of T cell repertoires in cytomegalovirus infection (dated by TCRdb to the late 2010s). Broadly, across the study: Recently identified HLA-C-restricted CMV epitopes, whose presentation resists viral immunomodulation, were targeted by peptide stimulations together with well-studied HLA-B-restricted epitopes. Because public TCR beta signatures pointed to carriage of CMV infection together with the matching HLA type, the HLA type of each donor mattered for the analysis. The study at large found these results: The ex vivo response was dominated by HLA-C-restricted CMV-specific TCR beta clonotypes, and the single most frequent clonotype in two of eight donors was supplied by these HLA-C-restricted clonotypes. In both this cohort and an independent cohort of 352 donors, the cumulative frequency of public TCR beta family members distinguished carriers of CMV infection plus the relevant HLA type.

TCRdb lists the instrument as Illumina HiSeq 1500. The raw public reads went through TCRdb reprocessing: fastp at Q25, MiXCR clone calling, in-frame beta chains kept. Rows merge per CDR3 protein into single entries with the most common DNA and genes. In all, the sample holds some 800,000 distinct CDR3 sequences, and approximately 32% of those were seen once. The ten biggest clones cover approximately 13% of the sample. This specimen's treatment or condition label, interpreted: in vitro stimulation with specific CMV peptide epitopes to enrich CMV-specific T cells. This clonotype has just a few counts. The clone's antigen remains unknown. No base-level quality is on record; no much larger clone is a single base apart. Counted from cysteine to phenylalanine, this CDR3 has 15 amino acids. The retained sequence is limited to the CDR3, 45 bases, with the frame set at the first base. V ends up 1 base short and J 7 bases short, with an unmatched junction base count of 6. From a lookup of the germline V gene, CDR1 and CDR2 are MDHEN and SYDVKM.

Sequencing was performed on cultured CD8+ T cells from PBMCs, taken from culture after CMV antigen stimulation. The chain is made from TRBV28 and TRBJ1-4, with 7 bases in between that match TRBD1. The TCR originated in a human donor in good health (CMV status not recorded). Some clones in this sample may be carry-over from other donors' samples. The DNA sequence follows: TGTGCCAGCAGTTTATCAGCCAGGGGGATTGAAAAACTGTTTTTT. The resulting protein is CASSLSARGIEKLFF. The full variable domain, completed from the reference TRBV28 and TRBJ1-4 proteins outside the CDR3, reads DVKVTQSSRYLVKRTGEKVFLECVQDMDHENMFWYRQDPGLGLRLIYFSYDVKMKEKGDIPEGYSVSREKKERFSLILESASTNQTSMYLCASSLSARGIEKLFFGSGTQLSVL.